The entry that follows covers one T cell receptor beta chain sequence. The sample is drawn from a study of technical replicates of blood from several donors. The CDR3 extends over 15 amino acids. Germline values: CDR1 SGHAT, CDR2 FQNNGV. Unmatched junction bases numbered 10, after V lost 4 bases and J lost 6 bases. Data came from immunoSEQ multiplex PCR; TCRdb stores just in-frame clones and leaves some out. In the table there are about 83,000 clones, approximately 90% of which are singletons. This clonotype originated in a human donor in good health. Source material: T cells isolated from PBMCs. V usage is TRBV11-2 and J usage is TRBJ2-7; 9 positions match TRBD1. CDR3: CASSSLQGAMGEQYF. The CDR3 nucleotides are TGTGCCAGCAGCTCACTACAGGGGGCGATGGGCGAGCAGTACTTC. The full variable domain, completed using reference TRBV11-2 and TRBJ2-7, is EAGVAQSPRYKIIEKRQSVAFWCNPISGHATLYWYQQILGQGPKLLIQFQNNGVVDDSQLPKDRFSAERLKGVDSTLKIQPAKLEDSAVYLCASSSLQGAMGEQYFGPGTRLTVT.